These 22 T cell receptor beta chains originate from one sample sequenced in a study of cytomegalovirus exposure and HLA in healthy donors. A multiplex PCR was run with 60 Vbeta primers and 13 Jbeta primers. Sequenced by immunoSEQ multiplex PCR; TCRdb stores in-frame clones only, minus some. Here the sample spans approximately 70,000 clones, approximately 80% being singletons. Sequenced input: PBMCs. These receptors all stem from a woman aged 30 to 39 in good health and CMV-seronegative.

The CDR3 spells CASSPMVGTDTQYF. DNA for the CDR3: TGTGCCAGCAGCCCTATGGTGGGCACAGATACGCAGTATTTT. V usage is TRBV7-2 and J usage is TRBJ2-3; no clear D gene. Trimming left V 5 bases short and J 1 base short, with 10 bases between. CDR1 SGHTA and CDR2 FQGNSA come from the germline V gene. The CDR3 loop spans 14 amino acids.

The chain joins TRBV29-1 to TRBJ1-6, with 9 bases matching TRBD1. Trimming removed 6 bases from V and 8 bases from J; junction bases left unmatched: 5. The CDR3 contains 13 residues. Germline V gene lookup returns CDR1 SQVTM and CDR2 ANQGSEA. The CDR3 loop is CSVGTGGDSPLHF. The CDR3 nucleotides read TGCAGCGTCGGCACAGGGGGCGATTCACCCCTCCACTTT.

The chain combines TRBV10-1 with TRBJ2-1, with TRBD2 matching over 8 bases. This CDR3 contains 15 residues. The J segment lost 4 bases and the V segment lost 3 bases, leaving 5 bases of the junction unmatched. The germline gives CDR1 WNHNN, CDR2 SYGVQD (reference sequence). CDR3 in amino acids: CASSERGGPYNEQFF. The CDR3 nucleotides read TGCGCCAGCAGTGAACGCGGGGGGCCGTACAATGAGCAGTTCTTC.

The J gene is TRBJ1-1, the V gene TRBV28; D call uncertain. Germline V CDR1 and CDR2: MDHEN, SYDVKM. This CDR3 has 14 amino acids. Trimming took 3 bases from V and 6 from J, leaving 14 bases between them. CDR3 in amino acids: CASSLSGFIAEAFF. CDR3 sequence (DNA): TGTGCCAGCAGTTTGTCCGGGTTTATCGCTGAAGCTTTCTTT.

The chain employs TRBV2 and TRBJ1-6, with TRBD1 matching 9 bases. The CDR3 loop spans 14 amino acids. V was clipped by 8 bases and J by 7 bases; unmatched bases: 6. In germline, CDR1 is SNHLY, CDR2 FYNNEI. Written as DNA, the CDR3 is TGTGCCAGCTGGAACGGACAGGGGAATTCACCCCTCCACTTT. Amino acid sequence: CASWNGQGNSPLHF.

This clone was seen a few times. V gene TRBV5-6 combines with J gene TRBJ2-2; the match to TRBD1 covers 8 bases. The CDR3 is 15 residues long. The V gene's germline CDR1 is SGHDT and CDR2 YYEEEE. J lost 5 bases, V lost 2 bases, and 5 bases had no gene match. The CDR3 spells CASSLQGVGTGELFF. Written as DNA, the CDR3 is TGTGCCAGCAGCTTACAGGGGGTCGGTACCGGGGAGCTGTTTTTT. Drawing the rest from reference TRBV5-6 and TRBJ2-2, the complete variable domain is DAGVTQSPTHLIKTRGQQVTLRCSPKSGHDTVSWYQQALGQGPQFIFQYYEEEERQRGNFPDRFSGHQFPNYSSELNVNALLLGDSALYLCASSLQGVGTGELFFGEGSRLTVL.

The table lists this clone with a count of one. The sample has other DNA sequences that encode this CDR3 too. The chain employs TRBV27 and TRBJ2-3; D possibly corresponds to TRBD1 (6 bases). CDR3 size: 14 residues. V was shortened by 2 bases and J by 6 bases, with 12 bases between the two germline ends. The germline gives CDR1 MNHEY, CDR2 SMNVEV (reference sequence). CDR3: CASSLGPGVDTQYF. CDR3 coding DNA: TGTGCCAGCAGTTTAGGGCCAGGGGTCGATACGCAGTATTTT.

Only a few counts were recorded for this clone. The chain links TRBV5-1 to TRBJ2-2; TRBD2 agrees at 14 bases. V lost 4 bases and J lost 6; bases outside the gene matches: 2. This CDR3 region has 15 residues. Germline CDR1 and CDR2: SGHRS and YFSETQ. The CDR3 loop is CASSLTSGGAGELFF. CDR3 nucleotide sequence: TGCGCCAGCAGCCTGACTAGCGGGGGGGCCGGGGAGCTGTTTTTT.

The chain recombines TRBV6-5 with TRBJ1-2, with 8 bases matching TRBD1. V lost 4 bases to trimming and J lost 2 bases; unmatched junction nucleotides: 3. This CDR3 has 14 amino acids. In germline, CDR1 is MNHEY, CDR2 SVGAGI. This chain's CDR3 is CASSWRTGNYGYTF. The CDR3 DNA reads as TGTGCCAGCAGTTGGAGGACAGGGAACTATGGCTACACCTTC.

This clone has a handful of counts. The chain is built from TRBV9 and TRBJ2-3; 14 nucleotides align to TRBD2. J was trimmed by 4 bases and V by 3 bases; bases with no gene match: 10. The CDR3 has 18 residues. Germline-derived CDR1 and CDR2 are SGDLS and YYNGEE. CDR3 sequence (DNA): TGTGCCAGCAGCGGGACCCAACCGGGACTAGCGGGGGCAGATACGCAGTATTTT. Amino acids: CASSGTQPGLAGADTQYF.

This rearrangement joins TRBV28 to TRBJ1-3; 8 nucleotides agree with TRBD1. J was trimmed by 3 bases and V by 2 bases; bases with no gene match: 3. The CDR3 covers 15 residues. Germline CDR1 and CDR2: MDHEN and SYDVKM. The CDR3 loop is CASSLGQGSGNTIYF. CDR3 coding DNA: TGTGCCAGCAGTTTAGGACAGGGTAGTGGAAACACCATATATTTT.

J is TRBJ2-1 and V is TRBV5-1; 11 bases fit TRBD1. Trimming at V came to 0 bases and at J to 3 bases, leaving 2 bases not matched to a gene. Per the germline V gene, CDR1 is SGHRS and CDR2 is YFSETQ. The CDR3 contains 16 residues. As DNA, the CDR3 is TGCGCCAGCAGCTTGGATGGGACAGGGGGCTACAATGAGCAGTTCTTC. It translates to CASSLDGTGGYNEQFF.

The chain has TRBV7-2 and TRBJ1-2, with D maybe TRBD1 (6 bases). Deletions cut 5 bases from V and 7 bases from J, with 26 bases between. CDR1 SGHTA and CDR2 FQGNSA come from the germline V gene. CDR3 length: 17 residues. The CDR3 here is CASSPATGTPGEAGYTF. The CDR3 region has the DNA TGTGCCAGCAGCCCCGCGACAGGAACCCCTGGGGAAGCTGGCTACACCTTC.

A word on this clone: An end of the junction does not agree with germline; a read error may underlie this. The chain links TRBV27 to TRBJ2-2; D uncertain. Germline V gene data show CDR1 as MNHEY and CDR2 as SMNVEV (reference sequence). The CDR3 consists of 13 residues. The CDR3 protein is CARRSRCTGELFF. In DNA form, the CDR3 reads TGTGCCCGCAGATCCCGGTGCACCGGGGAGCTGTTTTTT.

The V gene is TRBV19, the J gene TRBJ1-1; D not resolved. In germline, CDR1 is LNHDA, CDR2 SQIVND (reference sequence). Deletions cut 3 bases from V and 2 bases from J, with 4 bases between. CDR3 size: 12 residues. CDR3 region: CASSISNTEAFF. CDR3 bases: TGTGCCAGTAGTATCTCCAACACTGAAGCTTTCTTT. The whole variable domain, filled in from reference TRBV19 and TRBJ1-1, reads DGGITQSPKYLFRKEGQNVTLSCEQNLNHDAMYWYRQDPGQGLRLIYYSQIVNDFQKGDIAEGYSVSREKKESFPLTVTSAQKNPTAFYLCASSISNTEAFFGQGTRLTVV.

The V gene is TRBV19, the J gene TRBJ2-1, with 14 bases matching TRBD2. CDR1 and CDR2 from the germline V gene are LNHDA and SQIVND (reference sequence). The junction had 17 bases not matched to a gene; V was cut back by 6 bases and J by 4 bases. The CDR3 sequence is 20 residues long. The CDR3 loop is CASSSLGTSGGMGVYNEQFF. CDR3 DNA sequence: TGTGCCAGTAGCTCACTCGGGACTAGCGGGGGCATGGGGGTATACAATGAGCAGTTCTTC.

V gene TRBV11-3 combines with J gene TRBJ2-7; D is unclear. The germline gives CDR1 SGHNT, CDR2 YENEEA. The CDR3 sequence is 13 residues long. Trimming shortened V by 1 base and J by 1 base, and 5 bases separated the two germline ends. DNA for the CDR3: TGTGCCAGCAGCTTAGGCGAGTCCTACGAGCAGTACTTC. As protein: CASSLGESYEQYF.

The CDR3 sequence: CASSQATGTSGDNEQFF. For the CDR3, the DNA is TGCGCCAGCAGCCAGGCCACCGGGACTAGCGGGGACAATGAGCAGTTCTTC. The V and J genes are TRBV4-1 and TRBJ2-1, with TRBD2 identical over 13 bases. V shed 3 bases and J 5 bases; nucleotides not matched to a gene: 7. This CDR3 region has 17 residues. Germline V gene sequence: CDR1 MGHRA, CDR2 YSYEKL.

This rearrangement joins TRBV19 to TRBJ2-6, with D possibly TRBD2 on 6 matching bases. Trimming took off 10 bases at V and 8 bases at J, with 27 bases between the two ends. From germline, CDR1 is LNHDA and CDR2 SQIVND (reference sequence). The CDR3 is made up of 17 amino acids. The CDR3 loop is CATTSGLWFGGTNVLTF. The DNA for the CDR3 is TGTGCCACTACCAGCGGACTGTGGTTCGGCGGGACCAACGTCCTGACTTTC.

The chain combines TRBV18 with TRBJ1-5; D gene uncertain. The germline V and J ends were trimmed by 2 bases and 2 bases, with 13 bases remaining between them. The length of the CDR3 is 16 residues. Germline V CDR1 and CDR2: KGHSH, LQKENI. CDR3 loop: CASSPNPGVGNQPQHF. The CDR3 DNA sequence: TGTGCCAGCTCACCAAATCCCGGGGTGGGCAATCAGCCCCAGCATTTT. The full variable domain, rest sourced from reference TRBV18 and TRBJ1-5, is NAGVMQNPRHLVRRRGQEARLRCSPMKGHSHVYWYRQLPEEGLKFMVYLQKENIIDESGMPKERFSAEFPKEGPSILRIQQVVRGDSAAYFCASSPNPGVGNQPQHFGDGTRLSIL.

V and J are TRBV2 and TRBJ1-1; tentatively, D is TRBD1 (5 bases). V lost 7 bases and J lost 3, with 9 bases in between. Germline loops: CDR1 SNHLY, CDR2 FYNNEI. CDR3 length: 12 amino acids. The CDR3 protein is CASMQGYTEAFF. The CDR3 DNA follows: TGTGCCAGCATGCAGGGATACACTGAAGCTTTCTTT.

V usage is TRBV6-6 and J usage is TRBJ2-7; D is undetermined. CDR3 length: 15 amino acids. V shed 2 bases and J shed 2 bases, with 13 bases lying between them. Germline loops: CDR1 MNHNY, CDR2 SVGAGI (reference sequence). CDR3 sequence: CASSYERLSTYEQYF. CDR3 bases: TGTGCCAGCAGTTACGAGCGTCTGAGCACCTACGAGCAGTACTTC.